Described below is a single T cell receptor beta chain sequence and its context. No antigen is known for it. This record comes from a study of early T cells in non-severe SARS-CoV-2 infection. Study-level background: Sequencing input comprised bulk RNA from unsorted whole blood; chain pairing was not available.

This CDR3 comprises 15 residues. Germline CDR1 is SGHVS and CDR2 is FNYEAQ. Trimming took off 4 bases at V and 4 bases at J, with 14 bases between the two ends. Tagging with unique molecular identifiers was applied to individual cDNA molecules. TCRdb ran MiXCR on the 5' RACE reads and lists one entry per CDR3 protein. The sample yields roughly 28,000 distinct CDR3 sequences, over 5% seen once. Study-level results: There was a bias toward anti-spike CD8 responses in VDJdb matching, which missed private and CD4 specificities.

The J gene is TRBJ2-1, the V gene TRBV7-6, with a weak D call TRBD2 (7 bases). This TCR derives from an adult who was a healthcare worker with PCR-confirmed SARS-CoV-2 infection or an uninfected control (not recorded which). The sequenced material came from whole blood. CDR3 sequence: CASSSRGGRYNEQFF. The CDR3 nucleotides read TGTGCCAGCAGCTCGAGGGGGGGCCGTTACAATGAGCAGTTCTTC.